This TCR beta chain was found in a study of blood T cell repertoires in COVID-19. For the study at large: The study drew acute and convalescent COVID-19 samples from the United States, Italy and Spain. Sample material is recorded as cDNA or gDNA derived from T cells, B-cell-depleted T cells, or PBMCs.

Some clones are missing from TCRdb's copy, which holds only in-frame ones; the method was immunoSEQ multiplex PCR. The sample lists around 68,000 clones, roughly 92% occurring once. CDR1 MNHEY and CDR2 SMNVEV come from the germline V gene (reference sequence). The CDR3 loop spans 15 amino acids. Unmatched junction bases numbered 5, after V lost 3 bases and J lost 3 bases. Sequences were obtained from peripheral blood. V and J are TRBV27 and TRBJ2-3, with 8 bases fitting TRBD1. The origin of this receptor is a man in his 70s with active COVID-19. The CDR3 here is CASSFTGGRTDTQYF. The CDR3 DNA is TGTGCCAGCAGTTTCACAGGGGGACGAACAGATACGCAGTATTTT.